The clone carrying this T cell receptor beta chain was seen repeatedly, ten times or more. This entry comes from a study of HIV-infected patients and healthy controls. Alpha and beta constant-region primers primed reverse transcription of around 0.5 ug RNA. Each of the alpha and beta chains got its own library through chain-specific third strand synthesis with indices. MiXCR, run by TCRdb on the 5' RACE reads, gives a single entry per CDR3 protein. The table includes around 19,000 distinct CDR3 sequences, 8.9% detected once. The CDR3 sequence is 16 residues long. CDR1 is GTSNPN, CDR2 SVGIG, per germline (reference sequence). V dropped 1 base and J dropped 2 bases, with 17 bases sitting between them. All unsorted peripheral T cells were captured because whole blood was used without fractionation.

The chain has TRBV30 and TRBJ1-1, with a weak D call TRBD1 (6 bases). The TCR originated in an adult in good health. The sample comprised blood. CDR3 region: CAWSGGPVSTNTEAFF. The CDR3 DNA reads TGTGCCTGGAGTGGGGGGCCCGTTTCGACTAACACTGAAGCTTTCTTT.